Listed below are T cell receptor beta chains from one sample, sequenced in a study of cytotoxic CD8 clonotypes in ibrutinib-treated CLL. Only in-frame clones appear in the TCRdb table, and some are missing; sequencing was by immunoSEQ multiplex PCR. In the table there are some 310,000 clones, approximately 80% of which are singletons. The sequencing used PBMCs, collected before ibrutinib treatment. The receptors shown here come from a human donor with chronic lymphocytic leukemia. The CDR3 runs from the conserved cysteine through the conserved F or W. Fields, in order: V gene, J gene, D gene, clone size, CDR3 DNA, CDR3 protein. The D gene is left open where the match is weak. Clone size is not always given. Where it is, it says once, few, many or a class for expanded clones.

V gene: TRBV5-1; J gene: TRBJ1-4; D gene: NA; clone size: NA; CDR3 DNA: TGCGCCAGCAGCTTCTGGGGACGAAGTAATGAAAAACTGTTTTTT; CDR3 protein: CASSFWGRSNEKLFF
V gene: TRBV5-1; J gene: TRBJ1-1; D gene: NA; clone size: NA; CDR3 DNA: TGCGCCAGTTCCCACTACTCCGGGAACACTGAAGCTTTCTTT; CDR3 protein: CASSHYSGNTEAFF
V gene: TRBV7-2; J gene: TRBJ2-7; D gene: NA; clone size: once; CDR3 DNA: TGTGCCAGCAGCAGCACAGCCTACGAGCAGTACTTC; CDR3 protein: CASSSTAYEQYF
V gene: TRBV9; J gene: TRBJ2-1; D gene: NA; clone size: NA; CDR3 DNA: TGTGCCAGCAGCGTACTCCGGGACAACTCCTACAATGAGCAGTTCTTC; CDR3 protein: CASSVLRDNSYNEQFF
V gene: TRBV7-2; J gene: TRBJ1-2; D gene: TRBD1; clone size: NA; CDR3 DNA: TGTGCCAGCAGGCCAGGGGGAACTAACTATGGCTACACCTTC; CDR3 protein: CASRPGGTNYGYTF
V gene: TRBV11-3; J gene: TRBJ2-7; D gene: NA; clone size: few; CDR3 DNA: TGTGCCAGCAGCGCAGGTGGCGAGCAGTACTTC; CDR3 protein: CASSAGGEQYF
V gene: TRBV2; J gene: TRBJ2-1; D gene: TRBD1; clone size: NA; CDR3 DNA: TGTGCCAGCAGTGTGTATCCGGGGACAGGGCCGTACAATGAGCAGTTCTTC; CDR3 protein: CASSVYPGTGPYNEQFF
V gene: TRBV7-2; J gene: TRBJ1-1; D gene: NA; clone size: NA; CDR3 DNA: TGTGCCAGCAGCTTTTCAGTTTCAAACACTGAAGCTTTCTTT; CDR3 protein: CASSFSVSNTEAFF
V gene: TRBV6-1; J gene: TRBJ2-5; D gene: TRBD1; clone size: NA; CDR3 DNA: TGTGCCAGCAGTGAGTGGGGACAGCTTACGGCCCAGTACTTC; CDR3 protein: CASSEWGQLTAQYF
V gene: TRBV11-3; J gene: TRBJ2-1; D gene: NA; clone size: NA; CDR3 DNA: TGTGCCAGCAGCTTTTATGGGACCCCAGGCAATGAGCAGTTCTTC; CDR3 protein: CASSFYGTPGNEQFF
V gene: TRBV7-6; J gene: TRBJ2-1; D gene: TRBD2; clone size: NA; CDR3 DNA: TGTGCCAGCAGCGGACCAGGGAGGGGCTCCTACAATGAGCAGTTCTTC; CDR3 protein: CASSGPGRGSYNEQFF
V gene: TRBV5-1; J gene: TRBJ2-7; D gene: NA; clone size: NA; CDR3 DNA: TGCGCCAGCAGCCCGGACGGAGCCTACGAGCAGTACTTC; CDR3 protein: CASSPDGAYEQYF
V gene: TRBV11-1; J gene: TRBJ1-5; D gene: TRBD1; clone size: NA; CDR3 DNA: TGTGCCAGCAGCATAGACAGGGGCGGCAATCAGCCCCAGCATTTT; CDR3 protein: CASSIDRGGNQPQHF
V gene: TRBV6-5; J gene: TRBJ1-3; D gene: NA; clone size: NA; CDR3 DNA: TGTGCCAGCAGTTACTCAGGAACTGGAAACACCATATATTTT; CDR3 protein: CASSYSGTGNTIYF
V gene: TRBV19; J gene: TRBJ1-1; D gene: NA; clone size: NA; CDR3 DNA: TGTGCCAGTAGTACCCAGGGTCGGCTTGAAGCTTTCTTT; CDR3 protein: CASSTQGRLEAFF
V gene: TRBV10-2; J gene: TRBJ2-2; D gene: NA; clone size: few; CDR3 DNA: TGCGCCAGCAGTGAGGCGGGGTCCGCCGGGGAGCTGTTTTTT; CDR3 protein: CASSEAGSAGELFF
V gene: TRBV28; J gene: TRBJ2-5; D gene: TRBD1; clone size: NA; CDR3 DNA: TGTGCCAGCAGTTTACGCGGGACAGGGTCATTGACCCAGTACTTC; CDR3 protein: CASSLRGTGSLTQYF
V gene: TRBV30; J gene: TRBJ2-3; D gene: TRBD2; clone size: NA; CDR3 DNA: TGTGCCTGGACTGGACTAGCGGGAGATAGACGATTT; CDR3 protein: CAWTGLAGDRRF
V gene: TRBV18; J gene: TRBJ2-5; D gene: NA; clone size: NA; CDR3 DNA: TGTGCCAGCTCACCACCGATTGTGGAGACCCAGTACTTC; CDR3 protein: CASSPPIVETQYF
V gene: TRBV27; J gene: TRBJ2-1; D gene: NA; clone size: few; CDR3 DNA: TGTGCCAGCAGTTTACCTCAGGGGTCGGCGTACAATGAGCAGTTCTTC; CDR3 protein: CASSLPQGSAYNEQFF
V gene: TRBV12-5; J gene: TRBJ2-7; D gene: NA; clone size: few; CDR3 DNA: TGTGCTAGTGGTCCAGGACAGCCGACCTACGAGCAGTACTTC; CDR3 protein: CASGPGQPTYEQYF
V gene: TRBV2; J gene: TRBJ1-3; D gene: NA; clone size: few; CDR3 DNA: TGTGCCAGCAGTGAAGCTGCTGGTAGCTCTGGAAACACCATATATTTT; CDR3 protein: CASSEAAGSSGNTIYF
V gene: TRBV18; J gene: TRBJ1-1; D gene: TRBD1; clone size: NA; CDR3 DNA: TGTGCCAGCTCACCCTCAAGGGACAGGGGGTTGAACACTGAAGCTTTCTTT; CDR3 protein: CASSPSRDRGLNTEAFF
V gene: TRBV25-1; J gene: TRBJ2-7; D gene: TRBD1; clone size: NA; CDR3 DNA: TGTGCCAGCAGTGAAAAACCGGGACAGGGGTACCCTAACTACGAGCAGTACTTC; CDR3 protein: CASSEKPGQGYPNYEQYF
V gene: TRBV29-1; J gene: TRBJ2-3; D gene: TRBD2; clone size: NA; CDR3 DNA: TGCAGCTCCCAATACCCGGGGGGGAGCACAGATACGCAGTATTTT; CDR3 protein: CSSQYPGGSTDTQYF
V gene: TRBV9; J gene: TRBJ1-2; D gene: NA; clone size: NA; CDR3 DNA: TGTGCCAGCAGCGTAGGGGGGGCCCACTATGGCTACACCTTC; CDR3 protein: CASSVGGAHYGYTF
V gene: TRBV6-5; J gene: TRBJ2-1; D gene: TRBD2; clone size: NA; CDR3 DNA: TGTGCCAGCAGTTACTCGAGCGGGAGTTTTGAGCAGTTCTTC; CDR3 protein: CASSYSSGSFEQFF
V gene: TRBV27; J gene: TRBJ1-1; D gene: TRBD1; clone size: NA; CDR3 DNA: TGTGCCAGCAGAACGCGGCGGGGGGACAGGATAATGAACACTGAAGCTTTCTTT; CDR3 protein: CASRTRRGDRIMNTEAFF
V gene: TRBV13; J gene: TRBJ2-5; D gene: NA; clone size: NA; CDR3 DNA: TGTGCCAGCAGCTTACTACCGACTAGTAAGGAGACCCAGTACTTC; CDR3 protein: CASSLLPTSKETQYF
V gene: TRBV9; J gene: TRBJ2-2; D gene: NA; clone size: NA; CDR3 DNA: TGTGCCAGCAGCGTAGCGGCCGGGGAGCTGTTTTTT; CDR3 protein: CASSVAAGELFF
V gene: TRBV4-1; J gene: TRBJ1-2; D gene: NA; clone size: NA; CDR3 DNA: TGCGCCAGCAGCCTCTCAGAGGGAACTAACTATGGCTACACCTTC; CDR3 protein: CASSLSEGTNYGYTF